This T cell receptor (beta chain) appears in the sequencing data of a study of Graves' ophthalmopathy and Graves' hyperthyroidism. The length of the CDR3 is 15 residues. Trimming removed 5 bases from V and 6 bases from J, with 16 bases in between. In germline, CDR1 is MNHEY, CDR2 SMNVEV (reference sequence). The study amplified TCR beta CDR3 regions using RNA transcripts. The workflow started with a first-round RT-PCR run with HTBI primers and then moved on to a second-round multiplex PCR. TCRdb re-analysed the multiplex PCR reads in MiXCR, keeping a single row per CDR3 protein. The data show about 390,000 distinct CDR3 sequences, roughly 15% seen once. This clonotype was seen a few times.

This TCR was recovered from a woman under 30 with stable Graves' hyperthyroidism. The gene calls are TRBV27 and TRBJ2-2; D gene ambiguous. Sequencing was performed on peripheral blood. The CDR3 sequence: CASSPLPNLSGELFF. The CDR3 DNA reads as TGTGCCAGCAGTCCACTACCCAACCTCTCCGGGGAGCTGTTTTTT.